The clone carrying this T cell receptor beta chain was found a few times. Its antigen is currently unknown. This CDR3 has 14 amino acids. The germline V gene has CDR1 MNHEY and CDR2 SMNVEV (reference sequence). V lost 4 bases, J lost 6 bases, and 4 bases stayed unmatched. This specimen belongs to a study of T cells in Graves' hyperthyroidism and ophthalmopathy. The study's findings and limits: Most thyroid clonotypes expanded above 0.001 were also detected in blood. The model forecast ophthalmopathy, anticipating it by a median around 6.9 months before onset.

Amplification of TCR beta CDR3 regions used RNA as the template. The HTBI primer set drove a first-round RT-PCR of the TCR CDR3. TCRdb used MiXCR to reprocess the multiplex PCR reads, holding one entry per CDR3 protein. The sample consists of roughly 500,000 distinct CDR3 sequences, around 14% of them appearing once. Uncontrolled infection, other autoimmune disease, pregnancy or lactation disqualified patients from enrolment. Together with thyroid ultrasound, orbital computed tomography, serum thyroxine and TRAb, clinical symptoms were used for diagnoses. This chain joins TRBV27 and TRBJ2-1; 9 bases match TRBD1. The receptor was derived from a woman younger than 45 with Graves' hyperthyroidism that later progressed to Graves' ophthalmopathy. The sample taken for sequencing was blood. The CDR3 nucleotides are TGTGCCAGCAGTTCCGGGACAGGGCTCAATGAGCAGTTCTTC. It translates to CASSSGTGLNEQFF.